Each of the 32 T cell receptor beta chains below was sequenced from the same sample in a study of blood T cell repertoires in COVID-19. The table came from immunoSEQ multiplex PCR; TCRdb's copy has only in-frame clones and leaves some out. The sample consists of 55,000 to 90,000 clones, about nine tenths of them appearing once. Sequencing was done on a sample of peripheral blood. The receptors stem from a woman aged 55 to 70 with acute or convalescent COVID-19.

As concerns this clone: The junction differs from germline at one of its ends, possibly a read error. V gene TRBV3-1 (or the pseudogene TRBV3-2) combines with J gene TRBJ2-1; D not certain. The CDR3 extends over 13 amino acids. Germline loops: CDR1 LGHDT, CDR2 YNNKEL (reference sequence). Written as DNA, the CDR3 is TGTGCCAGCAGCCAAGATCTGGCAGGTCGAAGAATCTTC. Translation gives CASSQDLAGRRIF.

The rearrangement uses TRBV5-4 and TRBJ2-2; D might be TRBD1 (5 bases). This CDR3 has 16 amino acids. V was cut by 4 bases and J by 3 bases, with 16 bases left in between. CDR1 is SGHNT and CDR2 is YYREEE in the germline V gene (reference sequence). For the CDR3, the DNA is TGTGCCAGCAGCCCGACGACGGCAGGGCACACCGGGGAGCTGTTTTTT. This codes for CASSPTTAGHTGELFF.

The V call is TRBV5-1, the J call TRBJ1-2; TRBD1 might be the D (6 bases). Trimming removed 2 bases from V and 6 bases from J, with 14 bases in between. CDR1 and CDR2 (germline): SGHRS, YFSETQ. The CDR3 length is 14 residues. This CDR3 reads CASSFRQAADGYTF. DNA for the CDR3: TGCGCCAGCAGCTTTCGACAGGCGGCAGATGGCTACACCTTC. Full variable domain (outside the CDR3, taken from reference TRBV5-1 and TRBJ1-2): KAGVTQTPRYLIKTRGQQVTLSCSPISGHRSVSWYQQTPGQGLQFLFEYFSETQRNKGNFPGRFSGRQFSNSRSEMNVSTLELGDSALYLCASSFRQAADGYTFGSGTRLTVV.

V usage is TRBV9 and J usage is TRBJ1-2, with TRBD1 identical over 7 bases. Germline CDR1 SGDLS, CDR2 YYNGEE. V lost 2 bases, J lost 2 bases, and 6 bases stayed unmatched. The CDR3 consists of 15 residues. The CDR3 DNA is TGTGCCAGCAGCGTCCAGGACAGGCTAAACTATGGCTACACCTTC. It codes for CASSVQDRLNYGYTF.

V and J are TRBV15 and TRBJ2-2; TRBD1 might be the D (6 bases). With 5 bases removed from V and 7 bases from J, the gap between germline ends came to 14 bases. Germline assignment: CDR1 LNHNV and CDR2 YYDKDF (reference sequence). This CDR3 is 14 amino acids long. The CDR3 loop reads CATSGTYKGGELFF. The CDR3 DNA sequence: TGTGCCACCAGCGGGACATATAAGGGCGGGGAGCTGTTTTTT.

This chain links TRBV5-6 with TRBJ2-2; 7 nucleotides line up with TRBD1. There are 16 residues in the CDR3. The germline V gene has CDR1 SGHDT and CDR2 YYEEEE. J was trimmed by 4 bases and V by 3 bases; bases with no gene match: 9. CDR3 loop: CASSYYRGPLTGELFF. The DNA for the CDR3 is TGTGCCAGCAGCTATTACAGGGGACCCCTCACCGGGGAGCTGTTTTTT.

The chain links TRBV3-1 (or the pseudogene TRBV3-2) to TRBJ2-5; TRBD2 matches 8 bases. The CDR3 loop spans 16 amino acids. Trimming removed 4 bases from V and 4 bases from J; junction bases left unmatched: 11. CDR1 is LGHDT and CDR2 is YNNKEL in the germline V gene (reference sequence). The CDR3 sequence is CASSLGPLAVLETQYF. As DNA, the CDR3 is TGTGCCAGCAGCCTAGGGCCACTAGCGGTACTAGAGACCCAGTACTTC.

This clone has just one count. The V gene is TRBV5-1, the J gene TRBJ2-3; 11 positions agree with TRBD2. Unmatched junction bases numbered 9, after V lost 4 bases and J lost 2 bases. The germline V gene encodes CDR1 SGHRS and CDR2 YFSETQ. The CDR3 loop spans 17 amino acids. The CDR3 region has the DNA TGCGCCAGCAGCGCACGGACTAGCGGGTTCACCACAGATACGCAGTATTTT. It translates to CASSARTSGFTTDTQYF.

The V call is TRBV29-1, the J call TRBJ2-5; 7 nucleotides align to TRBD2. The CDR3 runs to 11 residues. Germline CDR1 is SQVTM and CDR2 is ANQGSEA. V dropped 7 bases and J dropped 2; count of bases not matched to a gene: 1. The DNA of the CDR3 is TGCAGCGGCGGGGGTCAAGAGACCCAGTACTTC. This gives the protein CSGGGQETQYF.

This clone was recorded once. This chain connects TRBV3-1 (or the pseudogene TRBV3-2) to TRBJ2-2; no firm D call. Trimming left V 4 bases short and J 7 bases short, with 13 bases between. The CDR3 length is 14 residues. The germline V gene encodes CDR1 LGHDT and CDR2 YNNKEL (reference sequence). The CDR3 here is CASSRVVSGGELFF. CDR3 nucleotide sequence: TGTGCCAGCAGCCGAGTGGTCTCGGGCGGGGAGCTGTTTTTT.

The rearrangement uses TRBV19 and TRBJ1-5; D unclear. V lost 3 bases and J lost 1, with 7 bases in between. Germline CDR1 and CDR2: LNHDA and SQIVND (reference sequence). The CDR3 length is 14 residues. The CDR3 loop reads CASSIYVSNQPQHF. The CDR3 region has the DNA TGTGCCAGTAGTATCTATGTAAGCAATCAGCCCCAGCATTTT.

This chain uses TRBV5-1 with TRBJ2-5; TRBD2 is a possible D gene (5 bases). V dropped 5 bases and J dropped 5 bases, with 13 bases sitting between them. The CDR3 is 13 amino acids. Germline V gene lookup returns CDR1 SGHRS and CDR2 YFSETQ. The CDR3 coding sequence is TGCGCCAGCAGTCAGGAGGCTCTGGAGACCCAGTACTTC. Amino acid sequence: CASSQEALETQYF.

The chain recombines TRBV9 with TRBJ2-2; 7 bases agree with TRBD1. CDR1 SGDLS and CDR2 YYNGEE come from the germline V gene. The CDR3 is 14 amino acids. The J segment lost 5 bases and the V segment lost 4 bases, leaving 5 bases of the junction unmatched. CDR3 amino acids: CASSFHRGTGELFF. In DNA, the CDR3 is TGTGCCAGCAGCTTCCACAGGGGTACCGGGGAGCTGTTTTTT.

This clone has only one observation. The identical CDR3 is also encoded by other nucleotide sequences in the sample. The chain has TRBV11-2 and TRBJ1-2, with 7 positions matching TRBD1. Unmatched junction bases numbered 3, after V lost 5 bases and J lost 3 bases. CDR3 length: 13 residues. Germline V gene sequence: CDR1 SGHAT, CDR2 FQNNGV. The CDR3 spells CASSPGQDYGYTF. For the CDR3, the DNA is TGTGCCAGCAGCCCCGGACAGGACTATGGCTACACCTTC.

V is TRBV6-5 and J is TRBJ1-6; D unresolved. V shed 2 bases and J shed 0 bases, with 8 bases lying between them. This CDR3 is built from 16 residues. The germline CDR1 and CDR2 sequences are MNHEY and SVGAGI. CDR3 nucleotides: TGTGCCAGCAGTTACGGGAGATTCTCCTATAATTCACCCCTCCACTTT. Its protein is CASSYGRFSYNSPLHF.

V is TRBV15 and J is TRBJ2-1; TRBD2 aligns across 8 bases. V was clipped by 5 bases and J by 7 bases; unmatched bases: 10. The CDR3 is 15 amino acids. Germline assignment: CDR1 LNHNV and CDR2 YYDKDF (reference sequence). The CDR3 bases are TGTGCCACCAGCCCAGGCAAGGGACTAGTTAATGAGCAGTTCTTC. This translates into CATSPGKGLVNEQFF.

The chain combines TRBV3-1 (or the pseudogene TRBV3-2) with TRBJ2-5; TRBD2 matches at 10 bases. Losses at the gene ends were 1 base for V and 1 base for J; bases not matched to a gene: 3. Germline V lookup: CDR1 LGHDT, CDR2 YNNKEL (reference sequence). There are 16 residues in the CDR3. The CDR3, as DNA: TGTGCCAGCAGCCAAGCTAGCGGGGGAACCCAAGAGACCCAGTACTTC. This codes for CASSQASGGTQETQYF.

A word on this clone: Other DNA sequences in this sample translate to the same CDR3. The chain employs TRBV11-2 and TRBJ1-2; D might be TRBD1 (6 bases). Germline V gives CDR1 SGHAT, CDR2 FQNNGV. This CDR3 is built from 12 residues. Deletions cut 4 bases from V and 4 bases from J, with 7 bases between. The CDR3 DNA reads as TGTGCCAGCAGCTCGGACAGCTATGGCTACACCTTC. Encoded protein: CASSSDSYGYTF. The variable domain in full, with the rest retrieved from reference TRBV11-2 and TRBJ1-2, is EAGVAQSPRYKIIEKRQSVAFWCNPISGHATLYWYQQILGQGPKLLIQFQNNGVVDDSQLPKDRFSAERLKGVDSTLKIQPAKLEDSAVYLCASSSDSYGYTFGSGTRLTVV.

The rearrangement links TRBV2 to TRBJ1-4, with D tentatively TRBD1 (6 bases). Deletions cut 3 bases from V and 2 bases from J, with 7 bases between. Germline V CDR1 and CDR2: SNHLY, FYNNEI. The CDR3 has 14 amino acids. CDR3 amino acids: CASSDGQTNEKLFF. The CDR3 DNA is TGTGCCAGCAGTGACGGACAGACTAATGAAAAACTGTTTTTT.

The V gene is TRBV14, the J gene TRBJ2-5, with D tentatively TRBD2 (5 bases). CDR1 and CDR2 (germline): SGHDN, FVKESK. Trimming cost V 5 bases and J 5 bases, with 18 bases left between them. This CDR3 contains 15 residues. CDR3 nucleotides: TGTGCCAGCAGCGATAACGGGAAGGCTGGTGAGACCCAGTACTTC. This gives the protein CASSDNGKAGETQYF.

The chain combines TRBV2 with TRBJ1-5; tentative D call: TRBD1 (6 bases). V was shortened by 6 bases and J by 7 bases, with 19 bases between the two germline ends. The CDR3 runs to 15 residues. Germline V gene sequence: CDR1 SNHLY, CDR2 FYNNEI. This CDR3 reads CASRHIGGVVQPQHF. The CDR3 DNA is TGTGCCAGCAGACATATAGGGGGAGTGGTCCAGCCCCAGCATTTT.

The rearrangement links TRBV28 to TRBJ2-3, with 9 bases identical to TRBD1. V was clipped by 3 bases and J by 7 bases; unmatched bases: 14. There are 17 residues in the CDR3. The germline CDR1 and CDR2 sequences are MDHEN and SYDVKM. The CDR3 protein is CASSFISGTGISHTQYF. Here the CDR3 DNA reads TGTGCCAGCAGTTTTATCTCCGGGACAGGGATCTCCCATACGCAGTATTTT.

This chain's CDR3 is CAISESGTSAGQETQYF. The CDR3, as DNA: TGTGCCATCAGTGAGTCGGGGACTAGCGCGGGCCAAGAGACCCAGTACTTC. The chain couples TRBV10-3 to TRBJ2-5, with 10 bases lining up with TRBD2. After removal of 0 bases from V and 1 base from J, the junction contained 5 bases not matched to a gene. CDR1 and CDR2 from the germline V gene are ENHRY and SYGVKD. The CDR3 is 17 amino acids.

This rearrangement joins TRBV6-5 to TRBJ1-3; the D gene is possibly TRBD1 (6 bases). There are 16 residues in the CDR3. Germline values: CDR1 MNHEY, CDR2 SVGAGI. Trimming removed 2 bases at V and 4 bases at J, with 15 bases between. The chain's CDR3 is CASSYPGEGVGNTIYF. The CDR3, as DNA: TGTGCCAGCAGTTACCCCGGCGAGGGGGTAGGAAACACCATATATTTT.

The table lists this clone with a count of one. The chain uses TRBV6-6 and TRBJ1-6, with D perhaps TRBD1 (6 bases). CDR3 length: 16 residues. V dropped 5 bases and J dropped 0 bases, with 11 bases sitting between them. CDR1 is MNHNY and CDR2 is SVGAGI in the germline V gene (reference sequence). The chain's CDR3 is CASSRQDSSYNSPLHF. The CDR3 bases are TGTGCCAGCAGTCGACAGGACAGCTCCTATAATTCACCCCTCCACTTT.

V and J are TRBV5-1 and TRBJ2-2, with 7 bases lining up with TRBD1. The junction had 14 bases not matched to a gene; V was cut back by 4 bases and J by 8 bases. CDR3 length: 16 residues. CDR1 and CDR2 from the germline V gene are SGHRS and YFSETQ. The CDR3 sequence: CASSIQQGPSGGELFF. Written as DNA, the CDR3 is TGCGCCAGCAGCATCCAACAGGGGCCCTCGGGAGGGGAGCTGTTTTTT.

CDR3 sequence: CASRGGLTNTEAFF. CDR3 in DNA: TGCGCCAGCAGAGGGGGCTTGACGAACACTGAAGCTTTCTTT. This sequence joins TRBV5-1 and TRBJ1-1, with 7 bases that match TRBD1. V lost 5 bases to trimming and J lost 1 base; unmatched junction nucleotides: 5. Germline V lookup: CDR1 SGHRS, CDR2 YFSETQ. CDR3 length equals 14 residues.

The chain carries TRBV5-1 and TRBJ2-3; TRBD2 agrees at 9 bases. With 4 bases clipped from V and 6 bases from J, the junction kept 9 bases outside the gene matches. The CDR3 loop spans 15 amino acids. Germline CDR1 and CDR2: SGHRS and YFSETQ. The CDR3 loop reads CASSRLAAQEDTQYF. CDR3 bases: TGCGCCAGCAGCAGACTAGCGGCGCAAGAGGATACGCAGTATTTT.

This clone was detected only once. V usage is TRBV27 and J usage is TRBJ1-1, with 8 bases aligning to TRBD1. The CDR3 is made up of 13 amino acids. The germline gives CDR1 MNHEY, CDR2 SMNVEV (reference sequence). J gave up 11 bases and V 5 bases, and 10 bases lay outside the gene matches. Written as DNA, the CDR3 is TGTGCCAGCAGTCCGCCTAGGACAGGGAAGGCTTTCTTT. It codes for CASSPPRTGKAFF.

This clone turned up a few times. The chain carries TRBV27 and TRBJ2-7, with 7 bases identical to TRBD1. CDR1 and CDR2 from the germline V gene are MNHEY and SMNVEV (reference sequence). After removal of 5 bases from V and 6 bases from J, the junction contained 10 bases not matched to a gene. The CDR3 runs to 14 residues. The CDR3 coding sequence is TGTGCCAGCAGTCATACAGGGGTTCTCTCCGAGCAGTACTTC. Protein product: CASSHTGVLSEQYF.

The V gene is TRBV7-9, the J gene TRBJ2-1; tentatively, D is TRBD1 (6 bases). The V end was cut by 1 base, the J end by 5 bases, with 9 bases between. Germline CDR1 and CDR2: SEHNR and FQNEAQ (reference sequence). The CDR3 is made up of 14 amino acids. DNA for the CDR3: TGTGCCAGCAGCTTAGTAGGGGGACACAATGAGCAGTTCTTC. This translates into CASSLVGGHNEQFF.

This CDR3 is CASTGQVNSPLHF. The DNA for the CDR3 is TGTGCCAGCACGGGACAGGTTAATTCACCCCTCCACTTT. The V call is TRBV11-2, the J call TRBJ1-6; 8 nucleotides line up with TRBD1. CDR1 is SGHAT and CDR2 is FQNNGV in the germline V gene. The CDR3 covers 13 residues. V gave up 7 bases and J gave up 6 bases; unmatched junction bases: 2.